The rows below give T cell receptor beta chains drawn from one sample of a study of tumor-infiltrating lymphocytes in primary liver carcinoma. TCRdb fed the multiplex PCR reads into MiXCR, producing one record per CDR3 protein. Of nearly 200,000 distinct CDR3 sequences in the sample, approximately 65% were seen once. Sequencing input: peripheral blood. These receptors were taken from a woman aged 55-69 years with primary liver carcinoma and hepatitis B virus infection. Each CDR3 is given with its conserved first and last residue. A D gene is named only where the DNA matches it firmly. Clone size is stated in some rows and not others, as once, few, many or a class when expanded.

CDR3 length: 15; V gene: TRBV11-1; J gene: TRBJ2-1; clone size: -; D gene: TRBD1; CDR3 protein: CASSSLVQGFDDQFF; CDR3 DNA: TGTGCCAGCAGCTCATTGGTACAGGGGTTCGATGACCAGTTCTTC
CDR3 length: 15; V gene: TRBV11-1; J gene: TRBJ2-1; clone size: -; D gene: -; CDR3 protein: CASSDRGAPGNEQFF; CDR3 DNA: TGTGCCAGCAGCGACCGCGGGGCTCCGGGTAATGAGCAGTTCTTC
CDR3 length: 12; V gene: TRBV11-2; J gene: TRBJ2-2; clone size: -; D gene: -; CDR3 protein: CASNLYTNWLFF; CDR3 DNA: TGTGCCAGCAACTTATACACAAACTGGCTGTTTTTT
CDR3 length: 17; V gene: TRBV11-2; J gene: TRBJ2-1; clone size: -; D gene: TRBD2; CDR3 protein: CTSSPQGRLAGGNEQLF; CDR3 DNA: TGTACCAGCAGCCCACAAGGGAGGCTAGCGGGAGGAAATGAGCAGCTCTTC
CDR3 length: 14; V gene: TRBV12-3/TRBV12-4; J gene: TRBJ2-7; clone size: many; D gene: TRBD1; CDR3 protein: CASGSPGQGREQYF; CDR3 DNA: TGTGCCAGCGGGTCACCGGGACAGGGGCGAGAGCAGTACTTC
CDR3 length: 14; V gene: TRBV6-6; J gene: TRBJ1-4; clone size: many; D gene: -; CDR3 protein: CASSSSLRGEKLFF; CDR3 DNA: TGTGCCAGCAGTTCATCTCTAAGGGGGGAAAAACTGTTTTTT
CDR3 length: 16; V gene: TRBV12-3/TRBV12-4; J gene: TRBJ2-7; clone size: -; D gene: TRBD2; CDR3 protein: CASSFRAAGSTYEQNF; CDR3 DNA: TGTGCCAGCAGTTTCAGGGCAGCGGGGAGCACCTACGAGCAGAACTTC
CDR3 length: 12; V gene: TRBV12-3/TRBV12-4; J gene: TRBJ2-7; clone size: many; D gene: -; CDR3 protein: CATGEGYDEQYF; CDR3 DNA: TGTGCCACTGGGGAAGGGTACGACGAGCAGTACTTC
CDR3 length: 14; V gene: TRBV5-1; J gene: TRBJ2-5; clone size: -; D gene: TRBD2; CDR3 protein: CASSDGTSGATQYF; CDR3 DNA: TGCGCCAGCAGCGACGGGACTAGCGGGGCTACCCAGTACTTC
CDR3 length: 12; V gene: TRBV12-3/TRBV12-4; J gene: TRBJ1-4; clone size: -; D gene: -; CDR3 protein: CASSLNPEKLFF; CDR3 DNA: TGTGCCAGCAGTCTCAATCCTGAAAAACTGTTTTTT
CDR3 length: 14; V gene: TRBV6-6; J gene: TRBJ1-2; clone size: many; D gene: TRBD1; CDR3 protein: CASRPGGDSRGYTF; CDR3 DNA: TGTGCCAGCCGACCAGGGGGCGACAGTAGGGGCTACACCTTC
CDR3 length: 14; V gene: TRBV30; J gene: TRBJ2-1; clone size: few; D gene: TRBD2; CDR3 protein: CAWSVIAGVNEQFF; CDR3 DNA: TGTGCCTGGAGTGTGATAGCGGGAGTCAATGAGCAGTTCTTC
CDR3 length: 19; V gene: TRBV12-5; J gene: TRBJ2-1; clone size: -; D gene: TRBD2; CDR3 protein: CASGLANGLAGNSYSEQFF; CDR3 DNA: TGTGCTAGTGGTTTGGCAAACGGACTAGCGGGTAACTCTTACAGTGAGCAGTTCTTC
CDR3 length: 14; V gene: TRBV28; J gene: TRBJ2-1; clone size: -; D gene: TRBD2; CDR3 protein: CASSPPPGGNEQFF; CDR3 DNA: TGTGCCAGCAGCCCTCCCCCGGGGGGCAATGAGCAGTTCTTC
CDR3 length: 18; V gene: TRBV6-1; J gene: TRBJ2-1; clone size: -; D gene: TRBD2; CDR3 protein: CASSERPWGSGRANVQFF; CDR3 DNA: TGTGCCAGCAGTGAACGACCCTGGGGGAGCGGGAGAGCCAATGTGCAATTCTTC
CDR3 length: 16; V gene: TRBV14; J gene: TRBJ2-3; clone size: many; D gene: -; CDR3 protein: CASSLVLGYGTDTQYF; CDR3 DNA: TGTGCCAGCAGCCTGGTTCTGGGCTATGGCACAGATACGCAGTATTTT
CDR3 length: 15; V gene: TRBV11-3; J gene: TRBJ2-5; clone size: once; D gene: -; CDR3 protein: CASSFEVGDWKTQYF; CDR3 DNA: TGTGCCAGCAGCTTCGAGGTGGGAGATTGGAAGACCCAGTACTTC
CDR3 length: 15; V gene: TRBV29-1; J gene: TRBJ2-7; clone size: -; D gene: -; CDR3 protein: CSVEGWGEGSYEQYF; CDR3 DNA: TGCAGCGTTGAAGGATGGGGGGAAGGGTCCTACGAGCAGTACTTC
CDR3 length: 14; V gene: TRBV11-2; J gene: TRBJ2-1; clone size: -; D gene: TRBD2; CDR3 protein: CVSELAGVGDDQFF; CDR3 DNA: TGTGTCAGCGAACTAGCGGGAGTGGGGGATGATCAGTTCTTC
CDR3 length: 11; V gene: TRBV30; J gene: TRBJ1-1; clone size: -; D gene: -; CDR3 protein: CAWSVNTETFF; CDR3 DNA: TGTGCCTGGAGTGTAAACACTGAAACTTTCTTT
CDR3 length: 13; V gene: TRBV20-1; J gene: TRBJ1-1; clone size: -; D gene: -; CDR3 protein: CQGTMDMNTEAFF; CDR3 DNA: TGCCAGGGGACGATGGATATGAACACTGAAGCTTTCTTT
CDR3 length: 17; V gene: TRBV12-3/TRBV12-4; J gene: TRBJ1-5; clone size: few; D gene: TRBD1; CDR3 protein: CASSATQGAKIGQPQHF; CDR3 DNA: TGTGCCAGCAGTGCCACACAGGGGGCGAAAATCGGTCAGCCCCAGCATTTT
CDR3 length: 14; V gene: TRBV7-4; J gene: TRBJ2-7; clone size: few; D gene: -; CDR3 protein: CASSDGWGVYEQYF; CDR3 DNA: TGTGCCAGCAGTGACGGGTGGGGGGTCTACGAGCAGTACTTC
CDR3 length: 12; V gene: TRBV7-9; J gene: TRBJ2-3; clone size: -; D gene: -; CDR3 protein: CASSPQVATQYF; CDR3 DNA: TGTGCCAGCAGCCCCCAGGTGGCTACGCAGTATTTT
CDR3 length: 15; V gene: TRBV4-2; J gene: TRBJ1-2; clone size: once; D gene: -; CDR3 protein: CACSQVRRGYYGYTF; CDR3 DNA: TGTGCCTGCAGCCAAGTCAGGAGGGGCTACTATGGCTACACCTTC
CDR3 length: 12; V gene: TRBV30; J gene: TRBJ1-2; clone size: -; D gene: -; CDR3 protein: CAWQQGYYGYTF; CDR3 DNA: TGTGCCTGGCAACAGGGCTACTATGGCTACACCTTC
CDR3 length: 13; V gene: TRBV6-2/TRBV6-3; J gene: TRBJ2-2; clone size: many; D gene: TRBD2; CDR3 protein: CASRLADTGELFF; CDR3 DNA: TGTGCCAGCAGACTAGCGGACACCGGGGAGCTGTTTTTT
CDR3 length: 16; V gene: TRBV6-1; J gene: TRBJ1-1; clone size: few; D gene: -; CDR3 protein: CASGRQGLGPNTEAFF; CDR3 DNA: TGTGCCAGCGGTCGGCAGGGTTTGGGGCCGAACACTGAAGCTTTCTTT
CDR3 length: 13; V gene: TRBV12-3/TRBV12-4; J gene: TRBJ2-7; clone size: -; D gene: -; CDR3 protein: CASSLGGSYDQCF; CDR3 DNA: TGTGCCAGCAGTTTAGGAGGCTCCTACGATCAGTGCTTC
CDR3 length: 15; V gene: TRBV28; J gene: TRBJ2-4; clone size: many; D gene: -; CDR3 protein: CASSLGQFVLNIQYF; CDR3 DNA: TGTGCCAGCAGTTTAGGCCAATTCGTCCTAAACATTCAGTACTTC
CDR3 length: 14; V gene: TRBV6-5; J gene: TRBJ2-7; clone size: -; D gene: TRBD2; CDR3 protein: CASSQMGLGYEQYF; CDR3 DNA: TGTGCCAGCAGCCAGATGGGACTAGGATACGAGCAATACTTC
CDR3 length: 14; V gene: TRBV11-2; J gene: TRBJ1-1; clone size: -; D gene: -; CDR3 protein: CASSLRGPSTEAFF; CDR3 DNA: TGTGCCAGCAGCTTAAGAGGGCCGAGCACTGAAGCTTTCTTT
CDR3 length: 15; V gene: TRBV5-8; J gene: TRBJ2-1; clone size: few; D gene: -; CDR3 protein: CASSLVTHLNNEQFF; CDR3 DNA: TGTGCCAGCAGCTTGGTGACACATCTCAACAATGAGCAGTTCTTC
CDR3 length: 20; V gene: TRBV5-1; J gene: TRBJ2-5; clone size: -; D gene: TRBD2; CDR3 protein: CVSSPGHHGLASLIQETQYF; CDR3 DNA: TGCGTCAGCAGCCCGGGCCACCACGGACTAGCGAGTCTTATTCAAGAGACCCAGTACTTC
CDR3 length: 13; V gene: TRBV7-2; J gene: TRBJ2-5; clone size: -; D gene: -; CDR3 protein: CASSLLIQETQYF; CDR3 DNA: TGTGCCAGCAGCCTACTGATCCAAGAGACCCAGTACTTC
CDR3 length: 14; V gene: TRBV5-1; J gene: TRBJ2-7; clone size: -; D gene: -; CDR3 protein: CASNLRRRRREQYF; CDR3 DNA: TGCGCCAGCAACCTAAGACGAAGAAGGCGCGAGCAGTACTTC